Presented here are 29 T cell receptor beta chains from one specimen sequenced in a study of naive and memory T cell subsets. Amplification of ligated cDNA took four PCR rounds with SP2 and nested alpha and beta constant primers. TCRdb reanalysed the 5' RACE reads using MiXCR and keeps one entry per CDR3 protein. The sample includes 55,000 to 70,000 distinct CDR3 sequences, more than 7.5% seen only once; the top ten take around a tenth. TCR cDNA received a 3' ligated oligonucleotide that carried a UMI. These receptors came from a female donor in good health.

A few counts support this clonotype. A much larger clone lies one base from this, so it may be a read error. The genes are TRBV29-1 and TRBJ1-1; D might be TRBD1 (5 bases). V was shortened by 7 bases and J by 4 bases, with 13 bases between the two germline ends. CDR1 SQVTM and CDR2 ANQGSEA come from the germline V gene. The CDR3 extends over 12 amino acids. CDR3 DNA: TGCAGCGGGATGGGACGTGGCACTGAAGCTTTCTTT. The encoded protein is CSGMGRGTEAFF.

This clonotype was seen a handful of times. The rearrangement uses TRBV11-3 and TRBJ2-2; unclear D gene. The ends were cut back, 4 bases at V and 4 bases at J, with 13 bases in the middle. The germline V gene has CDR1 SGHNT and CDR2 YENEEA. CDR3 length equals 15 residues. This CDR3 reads CASSSGRMITGELFF. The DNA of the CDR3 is TGTGCCAGCAGCTCCGGACGGATGATCACCGGGGAGCTGTTTTTT.

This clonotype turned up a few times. DNA of the CDR3: TGTGCCAGCAGTTTATCCCGCTTCACTGAAGCTTTCTTT. It encodes CASSLSRFTEAFF. V is TRBV27 and J is TRBJ1-1; D uncertain. Trimming stripped 0 bases from V and 4 bases from J, with 6 bases between. This CDR3 spans 13 amino acids. The germline CDR1 and CDR2 sequences are MNHEY and SMNVEV (reference sequence).

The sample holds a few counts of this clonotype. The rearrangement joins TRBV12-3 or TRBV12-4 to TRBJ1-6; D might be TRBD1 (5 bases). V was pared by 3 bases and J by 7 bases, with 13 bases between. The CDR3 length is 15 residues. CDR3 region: CASSLQGVGNSPLHF. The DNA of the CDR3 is TGTGCCAGCAGTTTGCAAGGGGTGGGAAATTCACCCCTCCACTTT.

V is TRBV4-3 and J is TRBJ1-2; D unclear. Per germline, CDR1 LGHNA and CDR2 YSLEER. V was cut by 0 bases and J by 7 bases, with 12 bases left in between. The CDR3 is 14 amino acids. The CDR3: CASSQDSSCRGYTF. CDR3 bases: TGCGCCAGCAGCCAAGATAGCAGCTGCCGTGGCTACACCTTC.

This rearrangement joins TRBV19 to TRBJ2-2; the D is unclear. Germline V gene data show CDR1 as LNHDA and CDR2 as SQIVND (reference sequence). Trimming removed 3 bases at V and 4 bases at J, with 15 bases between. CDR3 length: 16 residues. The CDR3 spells CASSISTNAATGELFF. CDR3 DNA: TGTGCCAGTAGTATCTCCACTAATGCCGCCACCGGGGAGCTGTTTTTT.

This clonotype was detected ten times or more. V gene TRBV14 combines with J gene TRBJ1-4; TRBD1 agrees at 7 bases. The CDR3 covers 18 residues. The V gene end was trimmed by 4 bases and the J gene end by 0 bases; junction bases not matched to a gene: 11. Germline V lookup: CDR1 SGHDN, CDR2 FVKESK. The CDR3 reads CASSRRDSGVPTNEKLFF. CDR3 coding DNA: TGTGCCAGCAGCCGACGGGACAGCGGTGTTCCAACTAATGAAAAACTGTTTTTT.

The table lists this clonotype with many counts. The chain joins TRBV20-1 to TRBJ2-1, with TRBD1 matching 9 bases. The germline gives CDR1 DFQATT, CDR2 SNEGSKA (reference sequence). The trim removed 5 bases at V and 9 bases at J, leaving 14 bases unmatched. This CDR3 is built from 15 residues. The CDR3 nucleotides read TGCAGTGCTGATCACCGGGACAGGGTCCTACCTGAGCAGTTCTTC. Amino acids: CSADHRDRVLPEQFF.

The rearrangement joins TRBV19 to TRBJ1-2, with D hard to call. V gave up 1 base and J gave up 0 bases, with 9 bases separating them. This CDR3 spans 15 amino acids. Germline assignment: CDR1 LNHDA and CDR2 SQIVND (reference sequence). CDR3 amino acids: CASSIGPQANYGYTF. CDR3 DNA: TGTGCCAGTAGTATAGGACCTCAAGCTAACTATGGCTACACCTTC.

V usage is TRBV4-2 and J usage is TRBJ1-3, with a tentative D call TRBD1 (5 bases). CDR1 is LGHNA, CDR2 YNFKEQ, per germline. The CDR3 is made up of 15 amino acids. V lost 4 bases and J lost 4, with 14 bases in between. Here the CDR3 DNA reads TGTGCCAGCAGCCCCAGCGGGGCAGGAGGAAACACCATATATTTT. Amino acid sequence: CASSPSGAGGNTIYF.

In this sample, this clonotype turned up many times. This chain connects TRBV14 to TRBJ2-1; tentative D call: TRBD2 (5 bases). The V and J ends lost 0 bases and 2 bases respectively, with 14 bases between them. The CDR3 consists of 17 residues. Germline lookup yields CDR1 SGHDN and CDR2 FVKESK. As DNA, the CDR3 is TGTGCCAGCAGCCAAGAGATTACCAGGACTGCCTACAATGAGCAGTTCTTC. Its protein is CASSQEITRTAYNEQFF.

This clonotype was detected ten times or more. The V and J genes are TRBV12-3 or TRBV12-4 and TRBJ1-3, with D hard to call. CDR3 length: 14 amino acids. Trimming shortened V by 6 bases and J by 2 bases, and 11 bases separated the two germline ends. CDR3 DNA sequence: TGTGCCAGCAGCCTGGGCCGGACTGGAAACACCATATATTTT. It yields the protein CASSLGRTGNTIYF.

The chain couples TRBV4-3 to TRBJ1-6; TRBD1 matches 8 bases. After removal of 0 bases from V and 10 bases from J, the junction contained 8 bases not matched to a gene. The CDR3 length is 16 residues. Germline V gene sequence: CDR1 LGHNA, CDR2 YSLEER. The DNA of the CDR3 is TGCGCCAGCAGCCAAGATATGGGACAGGTGCGGTCACCCCTCCACTTT. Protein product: CASSQDMGQVRSPLHF.

The CDR3 bases are TGTGCCACCAGCAGAGATAGGGTTGCGACCCAGTACTTC. It is translated as CATSRDRVATQYF. The chain carries TRBV15 and TRBJ2-5; D call uncertain. Trimming removed 0 bases from V and 7 bases from J, with 9 bases in between. Germline CDR1 and CDR2: LNHNV and YYDKDF (reference sequence). The CDR3 contains 13 residues.

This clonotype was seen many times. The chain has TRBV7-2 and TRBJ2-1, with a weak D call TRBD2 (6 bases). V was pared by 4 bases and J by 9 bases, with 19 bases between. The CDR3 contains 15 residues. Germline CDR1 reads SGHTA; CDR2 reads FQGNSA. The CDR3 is CASSYPDRGRFEQFF. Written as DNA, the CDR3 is TGTGCCAGCAGCTACCCTGATCGGGGGAGATTTGAGCAGTTCTTC.

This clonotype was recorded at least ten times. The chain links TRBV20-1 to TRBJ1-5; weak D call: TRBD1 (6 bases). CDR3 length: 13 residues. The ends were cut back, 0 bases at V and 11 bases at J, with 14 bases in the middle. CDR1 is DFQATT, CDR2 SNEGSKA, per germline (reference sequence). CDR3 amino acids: CSARDQGGKSQHF. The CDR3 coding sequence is TGCAGTGCTAGAGATCAAGGGGGTAAGTCCCAGCATTTT.

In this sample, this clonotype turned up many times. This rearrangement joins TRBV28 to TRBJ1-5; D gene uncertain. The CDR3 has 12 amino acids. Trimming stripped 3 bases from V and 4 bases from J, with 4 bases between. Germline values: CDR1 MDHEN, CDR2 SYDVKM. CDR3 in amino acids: CASSLLNQPQHF. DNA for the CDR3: TGTGCCAGCAGTTTGTTGAATCAGCCCCAGCATTTT.

The CDR3 spells CAISRQVADTGELFF. The CDR3 DNA reads as TGTGCCATCAGTAGACAGGTAGCGGACACCGGGGAGCTGTTTTTT. V is TRBV10-3 and J is TRBJ2-2; D is possibly TRBD1 or TRBD2 (6 bases each). Germline values: CDR1 ENHRY, CDR2 SYGVKD. The CDR3 contains 15 residues. The germline V and J ends were trimmed by 5 bases and 3 bases, with 13 bases remaining between them.

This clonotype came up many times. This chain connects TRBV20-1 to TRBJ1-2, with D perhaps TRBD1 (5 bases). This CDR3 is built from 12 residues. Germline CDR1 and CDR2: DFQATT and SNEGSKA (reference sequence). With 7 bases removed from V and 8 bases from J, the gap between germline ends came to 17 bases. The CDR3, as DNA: TGCAGTGGACAGACCCCCTCGTACGGCTACACCTTC. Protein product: CSGQTPSYGYTF.

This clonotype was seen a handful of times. The CDR3 DNA follows: TGCAGTGCTAGAGATCCCCGGGTAGGGGGCGAGACCCAGTACTTC. Translated, it gives CSARDPRVGGETQYF. This rearrangement joins TRBV20-1 to TRBJ2-5; 7 nucleotides match TRBD1. CDR3 size: 15 residues. V gave up 0 bases and J gave up 5 bases; unmatched junction bases: 9. The germline gives CDR1 DFQATT, CDR2 SNEGSKA (reference sequence).

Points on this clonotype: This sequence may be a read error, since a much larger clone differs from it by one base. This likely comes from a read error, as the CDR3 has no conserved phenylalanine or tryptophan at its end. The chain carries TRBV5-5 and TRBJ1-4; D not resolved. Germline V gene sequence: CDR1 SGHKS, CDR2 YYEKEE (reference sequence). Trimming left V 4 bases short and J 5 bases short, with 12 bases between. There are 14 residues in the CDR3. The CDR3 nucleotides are TGTGCCAGCAGCCTCTTGGGAGGAAATGAAAAACTGTTTCTT. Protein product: CASSLLGGNEKLFL.

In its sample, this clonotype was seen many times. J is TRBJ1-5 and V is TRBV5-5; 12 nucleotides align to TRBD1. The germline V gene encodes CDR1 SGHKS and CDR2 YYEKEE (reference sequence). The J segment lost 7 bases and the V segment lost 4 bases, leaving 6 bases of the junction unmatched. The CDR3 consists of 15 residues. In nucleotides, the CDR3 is TGTGCCAGCAGCCCCGGGACAGGGGGCGGGCAGCCCCAGCATTTT. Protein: CASSPGTGGGQPQHF. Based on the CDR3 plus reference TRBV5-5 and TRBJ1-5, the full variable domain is DAGVTQSPTHLIKTRGQQVTLRCSPISGHKSVSWYQQVLGQGPQFIFQYYEKEERGRGNFPDRFSARQFPNYSSELNVNALLLGDSALYLCASSPGTGGGQPQHFGDGTRLSIL.

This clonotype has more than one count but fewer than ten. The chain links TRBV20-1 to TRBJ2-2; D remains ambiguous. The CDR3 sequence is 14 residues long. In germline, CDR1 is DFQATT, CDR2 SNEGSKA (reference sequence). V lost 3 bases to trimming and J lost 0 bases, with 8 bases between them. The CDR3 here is CSASLRANTGELFF. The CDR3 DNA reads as TGCAGTGCTAGTCTTCGGGCGAACACCGGGGAGCTGTTTTTT.

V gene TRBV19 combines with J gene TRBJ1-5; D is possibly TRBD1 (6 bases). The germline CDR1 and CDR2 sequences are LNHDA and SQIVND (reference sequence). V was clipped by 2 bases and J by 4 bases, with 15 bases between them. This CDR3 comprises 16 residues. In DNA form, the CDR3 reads TGTGCCAGTAGTATACAAGGCAGGGGCACTAATCAGCCCCAGCATTTT. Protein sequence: CASSIQGRGTNQPQHF. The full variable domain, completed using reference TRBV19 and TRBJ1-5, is DGGITQSPKYLFRKEGQNVTLSCEQNLNHDAMYWYRQDPGQGLRLIYYSQIVNDFQKGDIAEGYSVSREKKESFPLTVTSAQKNPTAFYLCASSIQGRGTNQPQHFGDGTRLSIL.

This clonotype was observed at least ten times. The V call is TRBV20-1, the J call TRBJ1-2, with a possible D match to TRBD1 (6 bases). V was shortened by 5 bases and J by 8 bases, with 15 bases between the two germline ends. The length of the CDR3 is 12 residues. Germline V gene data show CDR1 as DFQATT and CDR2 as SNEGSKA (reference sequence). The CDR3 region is CSADNNRDGYTF. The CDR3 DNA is TGCAGTGCTGATAATAACAGGGACGGCTACACCTTC.

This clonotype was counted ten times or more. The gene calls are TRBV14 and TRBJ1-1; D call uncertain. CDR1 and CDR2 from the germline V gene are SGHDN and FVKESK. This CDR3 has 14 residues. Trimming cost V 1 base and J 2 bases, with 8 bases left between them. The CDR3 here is CASSQVAGNTEAFF. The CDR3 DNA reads TGTGCCAGCAGCCAAGTTGCTGGTAACACTGAAGCTTTCTTT. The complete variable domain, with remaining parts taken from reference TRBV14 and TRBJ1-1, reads EAGVTQFPSHSVIEKGQTVTLRCDPISGHDNLYWYRRVMGKEIKFLLHFVKESKQDESGMPNNRFLAERTGGTYSTLKVQPAELEDSGVYFCASSQVAGNTEAFFGQGTRLTVV.

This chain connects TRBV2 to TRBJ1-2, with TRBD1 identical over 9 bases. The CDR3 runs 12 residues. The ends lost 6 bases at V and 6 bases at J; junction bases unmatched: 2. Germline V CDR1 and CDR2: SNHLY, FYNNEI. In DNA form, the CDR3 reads TGTGCCAGCAGCCGGACAGGGGATGGCTACACCTTC. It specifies CASSRTGDGYTF.

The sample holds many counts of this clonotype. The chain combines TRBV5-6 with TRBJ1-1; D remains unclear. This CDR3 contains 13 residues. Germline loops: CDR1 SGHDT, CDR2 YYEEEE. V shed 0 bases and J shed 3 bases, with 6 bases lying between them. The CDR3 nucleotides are TGTGCCAGCAGCTTGGTGGGGTACACTGAAGCTTTCTTT. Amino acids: CASSLVGYTEAFF.

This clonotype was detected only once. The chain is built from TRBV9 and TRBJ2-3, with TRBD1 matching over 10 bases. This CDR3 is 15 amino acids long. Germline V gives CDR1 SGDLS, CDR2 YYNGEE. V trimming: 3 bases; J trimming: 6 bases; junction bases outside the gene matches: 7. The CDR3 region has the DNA TGTGCCAGCAGCGGGGGGACAGGGGATCGGGATACGCAGTATTTT. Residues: CASSGGTGDRDTQYF. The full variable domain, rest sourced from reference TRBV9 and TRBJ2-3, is DSGVTQTPKHLITATGQRVTLRCSPRSGDLSVYWYQQSLDQGLQFLIQYYNGEERAKGNILERFSAQQFPDLHSELNLSSLELGDSALYFCASSGGTGDRDTQYFGPGTRLTVL.